The 3 T cell receptor beta chains below were found in one sample sequenced in a study of shared clonotypes between healthy human individuals. Assay used: immunoSEQ multiplex PCR; TCRdb lists only in-frame clones, some missing. The sample has 2 million to 2.5 million clones; 80% to 95% are singletons. The material sequenced was naive CD4+ T cells from PBMCs. Subset: CD45RA+ positively selected. Receptors originate from a man aged 18 to 30 in good health. Some clones in this sample may be carry-over from other donors' samples.

The chain employs TRBV5-7 and TRBJ2-7, with D uncertain. TRBV5-7 is an open reading frame, and its role is uncertain. V was clipped by 1 base and J by 2 bases, with 13 bases between them. The CDR3 loop spans 15 amino acids. The CDR3 DNA sequence: TGTGCCAGCAGCTTGAAGTCAGACCGGGCCTACGAGCAGTACTTC. Residues: CASSLKSDRAYEQYF.

The genes are TRBV5-4 and TRBJ2-5; 15 bases line up with TRBD2. Per the germline V gene, CDR1 is SGHNT and CDR2 is YYREEE (reference sequence). The CDR3 has 19 amino acids. J lost 4 bases, V lost 4 bases, and 14 bases had no gene match. In DNA form, the CDR3 reads TGTGCCAGCAGCCTACTGCTCACTCCGGGACTAGCGGGAGGAGAGACCCAGTACTTC. It encodes CASSLLLTPGLAGGETQYF. Supplemented by reference TRBV5-4 and TRBJ2-5, the full variable domain reads ETGVTQSPTHLIKTRGQQVTLRCSSQSGHNTVSWYQQALGQGPQFIFQYYREEENGRGNFPPRFSGLQFPNYSSELNVNALELDDSALYLCASSLLLTPGLAGGETQYFGPGTRLLVL.

A remark on this clone: The same CDR3 arises from other DNA sequences in this sample as well. This chain connects TRBV6-5 to TRBJ1-1, with TRBD1 matching over 11 bases. Germline V gene sequence: CDR1 MNHEY, CDR2 SVGAGI. The ends lost 3 bases at V and 8 bases at J; junction bases unmatched: 8. This CDR3 region has 15 residues. The chain's CDR3 is CASSYSGQGATEAFF. CDR3 nucleotides: TGTGCCAGCAGTTATTCAGGACAGGGGGCTACAGAAGCTTTCTTT.